These 31 T cell receptor beta chains share one sample of origin, sequenced in a study of cytomegalovirus exposure and HLA in healthy donors. 13 Jbeta primers and 60 Vbeta primers were used for the PCR. Only in-frame clones appear in the TCRdb table, and some are missing; sequencing was by immunoSEQ multiplex PCR. Counted here are about 210,000 clones, around 79% occurring once; the ten biggest clones make up approximately 0.4%. Sequenced: PBMCs. The origin of the receptors is a male donor in good health and CMV-seropositive.

This clone was recorded only once. This chain links TRBV2 with TRBJ1-5; D remains ambiguous. The CDR3 runs to 14 residues. The V and J ends lost 4 bases and 5 bases respectively, with 12 bases between them. Germline assignment: CDR1 SNHLY and CDR2 FYNNEI. The CDR3 DNA reads as TGTGCCAGCAGTGGAGTGACATCGGATCAGCCCCAGCATTTT. Translation gives CASSGVTSDQPQHF.

Concerning this clone itself: At one end, the junction sequence differs from germline, possibly due to a read error. The chain combines TRBV7-7 with TRBJ2-7, with 7 bases aligning to TRBD2. The length of the CDR3 is 17 residues. Germline CDR1 and CDR2: SSHAT and FNYEAQ (reference sequence). CDR3 nucleotide sequence: TGTGCTAGCAGTTTACCAGGTACGGGACTATACAACTACGAGCAGTACTTC. This encodes CASSLPGTGLYNYEQYF.

The genes are TRBV5-8 and TRBJ2-1; TRBD1 agrees at 7 bases. The germline V gene has CDR1 SGHTS and CDR2 YDEGEE. With 0 bases clipped from V and 7 bases from J, the junction kept 13 bases outside the gene matches. This CDR3 spans 17 amino acids. CDR3 residues: CASSLATGYPSRNEQFF. Here the CDR3 DNA reads TGTGCCAGCAGCTTGGCGACAGGGTATCCGTCTAGGAATGAGCAGTTCTTC. Complete variable domain (other parts from reference TRBV5-8 and TRBJ2-1): EAGVTQSPTHLIKTRGQQATLRCSPISGHTSVYWYQQALGLGLQFLLWYDEGEERNRGNFPPRFSGRQFPNYSSELNVNALELEDSALYLCASSLATGYPSRNEQFFGPGTRLTVL.

The chain couples TRBV9 to TRBJ1-2; D is perhaps TRBD1 (6 bases). There are 15 residues in the CDR3. CDR1 and CDR2 from the germline V gene are SGDLS and YYNGEE. Trimming took 2 bases from V and 7 from J, leaving 18 bases between them. The CDR3 region is CASSVGSGGALGYTF. The CDR3 DNA is TGTGCCAGCAGCGTGGGGTCTGGGGGGGCGCTTGGCTACACCTTC.

J is TRBJ2-5 and V is TRBV6-5, with 11 positions matching TRBD1. V dropped 4 bases and J dropped 5; count of bases not matched to a gene: 6. CDR1 and CDR2 (germline): MNHEY, SVGAGI. The CDR3 runs to 15 residues. CDR3 region: CASSSDRGRRETQYF. The CDR3 DNA is TGTGCCAGCAGTTCGGACAGGGGGCGCAGGGAGACCCAGTACTTC.

The CDR3 nucleotides read TGCAGCGTTGCGACAGGATTGACCTACGAGCAGTACTTC. This codes for CSVATGLTYEQYF. The rearrangement uses TRBV29-1 and TRBJ2-7, with D tentatively TRBD1 (6 bases). V lost 4 bases and J lost 2, with 12 bases in between. Germline V lookup: CDR1 SQVTM, CDR2 ANQGSEA. CDR3 length: 13 amino acids.

This sequence joins TRBV9 and TRBJ1-4; D gene unclear. CDR3 length: 15 amino acids. V gave up 4 bases and J gave up 7 bases, with 17 bases separating them. Per germline, CDR1 SGDLS and CDR2 YYNGEE. The CDR3 loop reads CASSSQSGGSEKLFF. CDR3 sequence (DNA): TGTGCCAGCAGCTCCCAGTCCGGTGGGAGTGAAAAACTGTTTTTT. The entire variable domain, with the rest obtained from reference TRBV9 and TRBJ1-4, is as follows: DSGVTQTPKHLITATGQRVTLRCSPRSGDLSVYWYQQSLDQGLQFLIQYYNGEERAKGNILERFSAQQFPDLHSELNLSSLELGDSALYFCASSSQSGGSEKLFFGSGTQLSVL.

V usage is TRBV30 and J usage is TRBJ2-3, with a weak D call TRBD2 (5 bases). Trimming removed 0 bases at V and 2 bases at J, with 9 bases between. There are 14 residues in the CDR3. The germline gives CDR1 GTSNPN, CDR2 SVGIG (reference sequence). For the CDR3, the DNA is TGTGCCTGGAGTGTACAGCGGAACACAGATACGCAGTATTTT. Translating gives CAWSVQRNTDTQYF.

The chain employs TRBV7-6 and TRBJ1-5; D not resolved. CDR1 SGHVS and CDR2 FNYEAQ come from the germline V gene. V was clipped by 5 bases and J by 5 bases, with 16 bases between them. The CDR3 sequence is 15 residues long. The CDR3 DNA follows: TGTGCCAGCAGCCAAGGACCGGGGAGTCATCAGCCCCAGCATTTT. This encodes CASSQGPGSHQPQHF.

This chain connects TRBV10-3 to TRBJ2-1; 12 nucleotides align to TRBD2. Germline CDR1 ENHRY, CDR2 SYGVKD. The CDR3 covers 15 residues. With V trimmed by 0 bases and J by 6 bases, 0 bases remained unmatched. The CDR3 reads CAISESTSGGNEQFF. DNA of the CDR3: TGTGCCATCAGTGAGTCGACTAGCGGGGGCAATGAGCAGTTCTTC.

The J gene is TRBJ1-2, the V gene TRBV7-6; TRBD1 is a possible D gene (5 bases). This CDR3 has 16 amino acids. V lost 1 base and J 5 bases, leaving 17 bases between the germline ends. CDR1 and CDR2 (germline): SGHVS, FNYEAQ. The CDR3 nucleotides are TGTGCCAGCAGCTTAGGTGGACAAAGGCTAGGGTATGGCTACACCTTC. Protein: CASSLGGQRLGYGYTF.

This rearrangement joins TRBV10-3 to TRBJ2-5, with D hard to call. Germline V CDR1 and CDR2: ENHRY, SYGVKD. Trimming cost V 10 bases and J 9 bases, with 15 bases left between them. This CDR3 comprises 11 residues. The CDR3 here is CATRGRWAQYF. The CDR3 coding sequence is TGTGCCACCCGCGGAAGGTGGGCCCAGTACTTC.

This clone appeared a single time. This rearrangement joins TRBV4-1 to TRBJ1-4; D might be TRBD1 (6 bases). Germline loops: CDR1 MGHRA, CDR2 YSYEKL. This CDR3 contains 15 residues. V shed 4 bases and J shed 2 bases, with 11 bases lying between them. CDR3 DNA: TGCGCCAGCAGCCTTGGACAGATTACTAATGAAAAACTGTTTTTT. Translation gives CASSLGQITNEKLFF.

The gene calls are TRBV4-3 and TRBJ2-5; D ambiguous. V was clipped by 3 bases and J by 5 bases, with 16 bases between them. Per the germline V gene, CDR1 is LGHNA and CDR2 is YSLEER. CDR3 length: 15 amino acids. The CDR3 protein is CASSHPGEAFETQYF. The CDR3 coding sequence is TGCGCCAGCAGCCATCCTGGAGAGGCCTTCGAGACCCAGTACTTC.

V and J are TRBV11-1 and TRBJ2-3; the D is unclear. The V gene lost 2 bases and the J gene lost 3 bases, with 3 bases spanning the gap. The CDR3 has 12 residues. Germline CDR1 is SGHAT and CDR2 is FQDESV (reference sequence). Here the CDR3 DNA reads TGTGCCAGCAGCTTAACAACAGATACGCAGTATTTT. It translates to CASSLTTDTQYF.

The gene calls are TRBV7-3 and TRBJ2-2; no reliable D call. CDR1 and CDR2 (germline): SGHTA, FQGTGA. CDR3 size: 13 residues. V was pared by 3 bases and J by 1 base, with 3 bases between. The CDR3 nucleotides are TGTGCCAGCAGCTTTCTGAACACCGGGGAGCTGTTTTTT. Translated, it gives CASSFLNTGELFF.

CDR3 in DNA: TGCAGTGCTTTGACTGAGACCCAGTACTTC. Encoded protein: CSALTETQYF. V is TRBV20-1 and J is TRBJ2-5, with unresolved D. V was pared by 5 bases and J by 5 bases, with 6 bases between. Germline values: CDR1 DFQATT, CDR2 SNEGSKA (reference sequence). The CDR3 runs to 10 residues.

The chain recombines TRBV6-6 with TRBJ2-7; D not certain. The ends were cut back, 8 bases at V and 2 bases at J, with 13 bases in the middle. This CDR3 contains 13 residues. Germline V gene lookup returns CDR1 MNHNY and CDR2 SVGAGI (reference sequence). The CDR3 bases are TGTGCCAGCGGCGAGGCGGTGGCCTACGAGCAGTACTTC. Protein sequence: CASGEAVAYEQYF.

This clone came up a few times. The J gene is TRBJ2-1, the V gene TRBV11-2; 7 bases agree with TRBD1. The trim removed 3 bases at V and 6 bases at J, leaving 5 bases unmatched. The CDR3 length is 14 residues. Per the germline V gene, CDR1 is SGHAT and CDR2 is FQNNGV. For the CDR3, the DNA is TGTGCCAGCAGCTTGACACAGGGGCTCAATGAGCAGTTCTTC. Protein sequence: CASSLTQGLNEQFF.

The sample holds a few counts of this clone. The rearrangement joins TRBV30 to TRBJ2-7; 11 nucleotides match TRBD2. V lost 7 bases to trimming and J lost 2 bases; unmatched junction nucleotides: 16. This CDR3 is 17 amino acids long. Germline CDR1 reads GTSNPN; CDR2 reads SVGIG (reference sequence). CDR3 sequence (DNA): TGTGCCTTAGAGAGGGTCCTAGCGGGAGGCCGAACCTACGAGCAGTACTTC. Protein product: CALERVLAGGRTYEQYF.

The chain couples TRBV28 to TRBJ2-3, with 10 bases aligning to TRBD2. This CDR3 has 16 amino acids. Looked up from germline, CDR1 is MDHEN and CDR2 is SYDVKM. V dropped 5 bases and J dropped 2; count of bases not matched to a gene: 7. This chain's CDR3 is CASSLGGLADTDTQYF. In DNA, the CDR3 is TGTGCCAGCAGTCTCGGCGGACTAGCGGACACAGATACGCAGTATTTT.

The rearrangement links TRBV19 to TRBJ2-5, with D possibly matching TRBD2 (5 bases). From germline, CDR1 is LNHDA and CDR2 SQIVND (reference sequence). Trimming took off 7 bases at V and 2 bases at J, with 14 bases between the two ends. This CDR3 spans 14 amino acids. The CDR3 spells CASTFTPGQETQYF. The CDR3 DNA reads TGTGCCAGTACTTTCACTCCGGGGCAAGAGACCCAGTACTTC.

The count of this clone is one. The gene calls are TRBV11-2 and TRBJ1-1, with D hard to call. Trimming cost V 2 bases and J 5 bases, with 6 bases left between them. Germline CDR1 is SGHAT and CDR2 is FQNNGV. This CDR3 spans 12 amino acids. DNA for the CDR3: TGTGCCAGCAGCTTACGGGGTACTGAAGCTTTCTTT. This translates into CASSLRGTEAFF. Together with reference TRBV11-2 and TRBJ1-1, the CDR3 gives the full variable domain: EAGVAQSPRYKIIEKRQSVAFWCNPISGHATLYWYQQILGQGPKLLIQFQNNGVVDDSQLPKDRFSAERLKGVDSTLKIQPAKLEDSAVYLCASSLRGTEAFFGQGTRLTVV.

In the case of this clone: The sample has other DNA sequences that encode this CDR3 too. CDR3 sequence: CSVETETDSYEQYF. The CDR3 region has the DNA TGCAGCGTGGAAACAGAGACAGACTCTTACGAGCAGTACTTC. This chain uses TRBV29-1 with TRBJ2-7, with D perhaps TRBD1 (5 bases). The CDR3 has 14 residues. Deletions cut 6 bases from V and 4 bases from J, with 19 bases between. Germline CDR1 reads SQVTM; CDR2 reads ANQGSEA.

The chain employs TRBV7-9 and TRBJ2-1; D remains ambiguous. The germline CDR1 and CDR2 sequences are SEHNR and FQNEAQ (reference sequence). The CDR3 runs to 14 residues. V lost 5 bases to trimming and J lost 8 bases, with 16 bases between them. Here the CDR3 DNA reads TGTGCCAGCAGCCCTCCCCGAGTGGTCGATGAGCAGTTCTTC. Translation: CASSPPRVVDEQFF.

The gene calls are TRBV5-1 and TRBJ2-2; 10 bases align to TRBD2. CDR3 length: 14 residues. CDR1 is SGHRS, CDR2 YFSETQ, per germline. Germline trimming cut 5 bases from V and 3 bases from J; bases unmatched to any gene: 1. The CDR3 nucleotides are TGCGCCAGCAGGGGGACTAGCGACACCGGGGAGCTGTTTTTT. This gives the protein CASRGTSDTGELFF.

CDR3 DNA: TGTGCCAGCAGCTTAACCGGACTAGCGGAAGAGACCCAGTACTTC. Translating it yields CASSLTGLAEETQYF. The chain combines TRBV5-4 with TRBJ2-5; 10 bases fit TRBD2. There are 15 residues in the CDR3. V was pared by 2 bases and J by 3 bases, with 4 bases of the junction left unmatched. Germline V gene sequence: CDR1 SGHNT, CDR2 YYREEE (reference sequence).

Only one count was recorded for this clone. At one boundary the junction diverges from the germline segment, which might be a read error. This chain uses TRBV7-9 with TRBJ1-6; TRBD1 aligns across 7 bases. The CDR3 contains 13 residues. Germline CDR1 is SEHNR and CDR2 is FQNEAQ (reference sequence). CDR3 DNA: TGTTCCAGCAGCTTCGGGGACAGTTCACCCCTCCACTTT. This encodes CSSSFGDSSPLHF.

The V gene is TRBV9, the J gene TRBJ2-2; possible D gene TRBD1, 6 bases. With 4 bases removed from V and 2 bases from J, the gap between germline ends came to 12 bases. The CDR3 covers 15 residues. From germline, CDR1 is SGDLS and CDR2 YYNGEE. The CDR3 DNA sequence: TGTGCCAGCAGCCCAGACAGGCCTAACACCGGGGAGCTGTTTTTT. This translates into CASSPDRPNTGELFF.

As concerns this clone: Other nucleotide sequences from this sample produce the same CDR3. The chain couples TRBV9 to TRBJ2-5; TRBD2 agrees at 9 bases. V lost 6 bases to trimming and J lost 5 bases; unmatched junction nucleotides: 14. Germline CDR1 SGDLS, CDR2 YYNGEE. This CDR3 contains 16 residues. CDR3 amino acids: CASTEGKAGGGETQYF. CDR3 nucleotides: TGTGCCAGCACCGAGGGGAAAGCGGGGGGCGGGGAGACCCAGTACTTC.

The chain couples TRBV27 to TRBJ1-2; D unclear. This CDR3 is built from 15 residues. Per the germline V gene, CDR1 is MNHEY and CDR2 is SMNVEV (reference sequence). The germline V and J ends were trimmed by 5 bases and 8 bases, with 21 bases remaining between them. The CDR3 loop is CASSLNPPGTIGYTF. CDR3 DNA: TGTGCCAGCAGTCTCAACCCCCCGGGAACCATCGGCTACACCTTC.